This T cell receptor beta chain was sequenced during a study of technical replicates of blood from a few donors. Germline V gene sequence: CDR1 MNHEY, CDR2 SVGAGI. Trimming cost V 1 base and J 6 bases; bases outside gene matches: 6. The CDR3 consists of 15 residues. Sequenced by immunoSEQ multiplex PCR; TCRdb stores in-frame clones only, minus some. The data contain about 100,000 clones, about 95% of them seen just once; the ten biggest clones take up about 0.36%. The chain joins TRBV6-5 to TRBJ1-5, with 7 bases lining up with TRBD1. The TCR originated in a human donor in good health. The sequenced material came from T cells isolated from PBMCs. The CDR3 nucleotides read TGTGCCAGCAGTTACTGGACAGGACCCGGTCAGCCCCAGCATTTT. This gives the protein CASSYWTGPGQPQHF.